The 9 T cell receptor beta chains below all came from one sample that was sequenced in a study of blood T cell repertoires in COVID-19. Only in-frame clones appear in the TCRdb table, and some are missing; sequencing was by immunoSEQ multiplex PCR. The table records around 100,000 clones, 75% to 85% of them present only once. Sequenced material: peripheral blood. These receptors originate from a man aged 60 to 69 with acute or convalescent COVID-19.

The chain combines TRBV7-8 with TRBJ1-1, with 9 bases that match TRBD1. Germline values: CDR1 SGHVS, CDR2 FQNEAQ. The ends lost 3 bases at V and 4 bases at J; junction bases unmatched: 9. This CDR3 spans 16 amino acids. DNA for the CDR3: TGTGCCAGCAGCTTTGAAACAGGGGGCTATGGCACTGAAGCTTTCTTT. Protein: CASSFETGGYGTEAFF.

This chain connects TRBV21-1 to TRBJ1-1; the table's D call TRBD1 went unverified against the DNA. TRBV21-1 corresponds to a pseudogene. The CDR3 spans 18 residues. CDR3 sequence (DNA): TGTGCCAGCAGCAAAAAGCCGACAGGAATTGGGGTTAACACTGAAGCTTTCTTT. It encodes CASSKKPTGIGVNTEAFF.

V usage is TRBV6-4 and J usage is TRBJ2-1; the match to TRBD1 covers 8 bases. The CDR3 runs to 14 residues. Losses at the gene ends were 8 bases for V and 9 bases for J; bases not matched to a gene: 12. The germline V gene has CDR1 MRHNA and CDR2 SNTAGT. CDR3 sequence: CASRKGQAAGEQFF. CDR3 coding DNA: TGTGCCAGCCGAAAGGGACAGGCCGCCGGTGAGCAGTTCTTC.

The chain recombines TRBV6-5 with TRBJ1-1; D is unclear. Germline assignment: CDR1 MNHEY and CDR2 SVGAGI. V lost 2 bases to trimming and J lost 1 base, with 8 bases between them. The CDR3 is made up of 14 amino acids. The CDR3 protein is CASSYGSGNTEAFF. CDR3 coding DNA: TGTGCCAGCAGTTACGGGTCAGGGAACACTGAAGCTTTCTTT.

V and J are TRBV9 and TRBJ1-2; the D gene is possibly TRBD1 (6 bases). This CDR3 comprises 15 residues. Per the germline V gene, CDR1 is SGDLS and CDR2 is YYNGEE. The ends were cut back, 0 bases at V and 8 bases at J, with 17 bases in the middle. CDR3 region: CASSVDLRGEEGYTF. In DNA form, the CDR3 reads TGTGCCAGCAGCGTAGATCTCAGGGGTGAGGAAGGCTACACCTTC.

V usage is TRBV30 and J usage is TRBJ1-5; D unclear. Germline assignment: CDR1 GTSNPN and CDR2 SVGIG (reference sequence). Trimming shortened V by 1 base and J by 2 bases, and 9 bases separated the two germline ends. The CDR3 sequence is 14 residues long. The CDR3 is CAWSGGLGNQPQHF. The CDR3 DNA reads as TGTGCCTGGAGTGGTGGACTTGGCAATCAGCCCCAGCATTTT.

V and J are TRBV7-3 and TRBJ2-7; D may be TRBD2 (5 bases). Per the germline V gene, CDR1 is SGHTA and CDR2 is FQGTGA. V dropped 5 bases and J dropped 4 bases, with 18 bases sitting between them. The CDR3 contains 15 residues. The CDR3 region has the DNA TGTGCCAGCAGCCCAAACGGTGGGAGTCTATACGAGCAGTACTTC. Translated, it gives CASSPNGGSLYEQYF.

V usage is TRBV19 and J usage is TRBJ1-5; D possibly corresponds to TRBD1 (6 bases). In germline, CDR1 is LNHDA, CDR2 SQIVND (reference sequence). The CDR3 consists of 14 residues. Trimming stripped 10 bases from V and 6 bases from J, with 19 bases between. This chain's CDR3 is CAKLPQGFGQPQHF. The CDR3 DNA reads as TGTGCCAAATTACCTCAGGGGTTTGGTCAGCCCCAGCATTTT.

This clone appeared a few times. This chain links TRBV19 with TRBJ1-5, with unresolved D. V was trimmed by 0 bases and J by 2 bases, leaving 8 bases between them. This CDR3 contains 15 residues. The germline V gene encodes CDR1 LNHDA and CDR2 SQIVND (reference sequence). Here the CDR3 reads CASSIDGQGNQPQHF. CDR3 sequence (DNA): TGTGCCAGTAGTATAGATGGGCAGGGCAATCAGCCCCAGCATTTT.